This note documents a single T cell receptor (beta chain) sequence. Its target is not known. For blood RNA, unsorted whole blood served as the source, and germline DNA was extracted too. CDR3 length equals 13 residues. Germline assignment: CDR1 LNHDA and CDR2 SQIVND (reference sequence). V was cut by 5 bases and J by 4 bases, with 10 bases left in between. The record originates from a study of tumor-infiltrating lymphocytes in primary liver carcinoma. General study findings and limits: Blood had a significantly lower top-250-clone fraction than tumors did (p = 0.039).

TCR beta cDNA was prepared out of about 530 ng total RNA by means of a constant-region primer. Slightly modified ARM-PCR with three nested multiplex PCR rounds yielded TCR beta libraries. Running around 9 cycles apiece, the first two PCR rounds relied on TRBV1-TRBV30 forward primers together with a C-beta reverse primer. One entry per CDR3 protein, called by TCRdb with MiXCR from the multiplex PCR reads. The sample yields around 330,000 distinct CDR3 sequences, roughly two thirds seen once. The chain links TRBV19 to TRBJ2-3, with no clear D. The receptor comes from a man in his forties with primary liver carcinoma and hepatitis B virus infection. The specimen was peripheral blood. The CDR3 DNA is TGTGCCAGTAGTCACGGTGGTCCAGATACGCAGTATTTT. It yields the protein CASSHGGPDTQYF.